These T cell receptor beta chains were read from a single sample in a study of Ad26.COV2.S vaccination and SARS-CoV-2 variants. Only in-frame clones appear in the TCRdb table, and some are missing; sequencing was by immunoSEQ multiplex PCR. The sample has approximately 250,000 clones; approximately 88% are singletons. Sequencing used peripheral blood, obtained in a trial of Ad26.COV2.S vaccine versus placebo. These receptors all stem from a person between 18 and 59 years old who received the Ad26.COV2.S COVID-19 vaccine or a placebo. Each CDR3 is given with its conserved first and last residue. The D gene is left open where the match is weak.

CDR3nt: TGTGCCAGTAGTAAACTAGCGGCACCCGAAGAGACCCAGTACTTC
CDR3aa: CASSKLAAPEETQYF
v_gene: TRBV19
j_gene: TRBJ2-5
len: 15
d_gene: TRBD2

CDR3nt: TGCGCCAGCAGCCAAGATTTTTTTCGGTCCAGGGTCGACCGCTTAAACACCATATATTTT
CDR3aa: CASSQDFFRSRVDRLNTIYF
v_gene: TRBV4-1
j_gene: TRBJ1-3
len: 20
d_gene: NA

CDR3nt: TGTGCCAGCAGCTCAGCCCTCCCCTACGAGCAGTACTTC
CDR3aa: CASSSALPYEQYF
v_gene: TRBV7-2
j_gene: TRBJ2-7
len: 13
d_gene: NA

CDR3nt: TGTGCCACCAGCAGAGACAGGGCGGGCACCGGGGAGCTGTTTTTT
CDR3aa: CATSRDRAGTGELFF
v_gene: TRBV15
j_gene: TRBJ2-2
len: 15
d_gene: NA

CDR3nt: TGTGCCAGCAGTTTATTCGGGACTAGCGGGATCGAGACCCAGTACTTC
CDR3aa: CASSLFGTSGIETQYF
v_gene: TRBV27
j_gene: TRBJ2-5
len: 16
d_gene: TRBD2

CDR3nt: TGCGCCAGCAGCCACGGACAGATCATGAACACTGAAGCTTTCTTT
CDR3aa: CASSHGQIMNTEAFF
v_gene: TRBV5-1
j_gene: TRBJ1-1
len: 15
d_gene: NA

CDR3nt: TGTGCCAGCAGGGGTTCAGGGACCAAGGATGGCTACACCTTC
CDR3aa: CASRGSGTKDGYTF
v_gene: TRBV7-9
j_gene: TRBJ1-2
len: 14
d_gene: NA

CDR3nt: TGTGCCAGCAGCCTATCCGGGAGGGCCGCAGAGACCCAGTACTTC
CDR3aa: CASSLSGRAAETQYF
v_gene: TRBV7-2
j_gene: TRBJ2-5
len: 15
d_gene: TRBD2

CDR3nt: TGTGCCAGCAGCCGACTCGGACAGTCCCAAGAGACCCAGTACTTC
CDR3aa: CASSRLGQSQETQYF
v_gene: TRBV7-3
j_gene: TRBJ2-5
len: 15
d_gene: NA

CDR3nt: TGTGCCAGCAGCAAAGGGGTATGTGACAGGGGCCGCCTACGGACCACAGATACGCAGTATTTT
CDR3aa: CASSKGVCDRGRLRTTDTQYF
v_gene: TRBV21-1
j_gene: TRBJ2-3
len: 21
d_gene: NA